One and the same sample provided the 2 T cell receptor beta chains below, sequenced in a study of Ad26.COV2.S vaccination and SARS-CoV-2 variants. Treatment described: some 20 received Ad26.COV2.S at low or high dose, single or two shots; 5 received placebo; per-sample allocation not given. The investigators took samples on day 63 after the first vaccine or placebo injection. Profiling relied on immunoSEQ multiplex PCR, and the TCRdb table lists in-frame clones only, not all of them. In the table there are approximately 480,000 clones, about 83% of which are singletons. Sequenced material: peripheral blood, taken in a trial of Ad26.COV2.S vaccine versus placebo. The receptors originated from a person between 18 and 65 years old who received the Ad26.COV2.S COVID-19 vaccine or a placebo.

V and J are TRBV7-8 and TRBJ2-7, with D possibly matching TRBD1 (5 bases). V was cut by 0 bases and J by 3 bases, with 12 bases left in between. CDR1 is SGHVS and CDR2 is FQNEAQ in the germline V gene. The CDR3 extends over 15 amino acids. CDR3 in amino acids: CASSLAWSDSYEQYF. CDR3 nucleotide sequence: TGTGCCAGCAGCTTAGCGTGGTCAGACAGCTACGAGCAGTACTTC.

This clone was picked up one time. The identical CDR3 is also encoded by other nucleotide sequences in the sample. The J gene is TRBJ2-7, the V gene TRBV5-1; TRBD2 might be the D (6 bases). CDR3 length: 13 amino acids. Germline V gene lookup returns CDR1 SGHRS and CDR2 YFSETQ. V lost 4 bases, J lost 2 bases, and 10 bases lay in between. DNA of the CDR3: TGCGCCAGCAGCCCGGGCGGGGCCTACGAGCAGTACTTC. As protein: CASSPGGAYEQYF.